This T cell receptor beta chain appears in the sequencing data of a study of blood T cell repertoires in COVID-19. This CDR3 is built from 18 residues. Authors' analysis steps: Amplifying reference gene primers gave estimates of nucleated cell counts. Generated by immunoSEQ multiplex PCR, the TCRdb table keeps only in-frame clones and is missing some. From that table come the V and J calls and clone size; the DNA was used to work out D and trimming. The data contain 150,000 to 200,000 clones, 87% of them singletons. Sequenced material: peripheral blood. The receptor comes from a human donor in a cohort sampled during active COVID-19. The rearrangement links TRBV21-1 to TRBJ1-6. TRBV21-1 is a recognized pseudogene. CDR3 residues: CASSTPGRMSSYNSPLHF. CDR3 DNA: TGTGCCAGCAGCACCCCCGGGAGGATGAGCTCCTATAATTCACCCCTCCACTTT.